A selection of T cell receptor beta chains follows, all from one sample in a study of blood T cell repertoires in COVID-19. Here immunoSEQ multiplex PCR was the method, and the copy in TCRdb shows in-frame clones only, minus some. The data show about 200,000 clones, 88% seen once. Sequenced: peripheral blood. Every receptor here comes from a man between 18 and 29 years old with active or convalescent COVID-19. Each CDR3 is given with its conserved first and last residue. D genes are given only for firm matches. The listing skips clone size in some rows; elsewhere it reads once, few, many or a size class.

d_gene,v_gene,j_gene,abundance,CDR3aa,CDR3nt
TRBD2,TRBV20-1,TRBJ2-7,-,CSASRGGEEQYF,TGCAGTGCTAGTCGCGGGGGTGAGGAGCAGTACTTC
-,TRBV2,TRBJ2-1,-,CASSAPSAYSYNEQFF,TGTGCCAGCAGTGCACCTAGCGCATATTCCTACAATGAGCAGTTCTTC
-,TRBV5-1,TRBJ2-3,-,CASSLAGADTQYF,TGCGCCAGCAGCTTGGCAGGGGCAGATACGCAGTATTTT
TRBD1,TRBV27,TRBJ1-5,few,CASSPGTGGVQPQHF,TGTGCCAGCAGTCCCGGGACAGGGGGCGTTCAGCCCCAGCATTTT
-,TRBV5-6,TRBJ2-6,-,CASSLVGGGFSGANVLTF,TGTGCCAGCAGCCTGGTGGGCGGAGGGTTCTCTGGGGCCAACGTCCTGACTTTC
TRBD1,TRBV4-2,TRBJ1-1,-,CASSLRQGNRNTEAFF,TGTGCCAGCAGCCTCAGACAGGGTAACCGGAACACTGAAGCTTTCTTT
-,TRBV3-1/TRBV3-2,TRBJ1-2,-,CATAGFDGYTF,TGTGCCACCGCGGGTTTCGATGGCTACACCTTC
-,TRBV12-3/TRBV12-4,TRBJ1-2,-,CASSLPRYGYTF,TGTGCCAGCAGTTTACCGAGGTATGGCTACACCTTC
-,TRBV11-2,TRBJ1-2,-,CASSPIVTTPGGYTF,TGTGCCAGCAGCCCCATTGTAACCACTCCGGGGGGCTACACCTTC
TRBD1,TRBV25-1,TRBJ1-6,-,CASRQGDLALHF,TGTGCCAGCAGACAGGGGGATCTGGCCCTCCACTTT
-,TRBV28,TRBJ2-7,-,CASSYRYEQYF,TGTGCCAGCAGTTATCGGTACGAGCAGTACTTC
-,TRBV4-1,TRBJ1-4,-,CASSQRGQSNEKLFF,TGCGCCAGCAGCCAACGCGGACAGAGCAATGAAAAACTGTTTTTT
-,TRBV19,TRBJ2-5,-,CASSNQAHGTQYF,TGTGCCAGTAGTAATCAGGCCCATGGGACCCAGTACTTC
TRBD1,TRBV28,TRBJ1-2,-,CASSPRTGGFYGYTF,TGTGCCAGCAGTCCTCGGACAGGGGGCTTCTATGGCTACACCTTC
TRBD2,TRBV29-1,TRBJ2-3,-,CSVEDGGEDTQYF,TGCAGCGTTGAAGATGGGGGGGAAGATACGCAGTATTTT
-,TRBV5-1,TRBJ2-1,-,CASSTHRSSYNEQFF,TGCGCCAGCAGCACCCACAGGAGCTCCTACAATGAGCAGTTCTTC
TRBD2,TRBV4-3,TRBJ2-7,-,CASSQVWGLAGTDEQYF,TGCGCCAGCAGCCAAGTCTGGGGACTAGCGGGAACGGACGAGCAGTACTTC
-,TRBV14,TRBJ2-5,few,CASSQGTTPQETQYF,TGTGCCAGCAGCCAAGGGACTACCCCCCAAGAGACCCAGTACTTC
-,TRBV7-9,TRBJ1-2,-,CASSLGGNYGYTF,TGTGCCAGCAGCTTAGGCGGCAACTATGGCTACACCTTC
TRBD2,TRBV7-3,TRBJ2-1,once,CASSSGLAGRYNEQFF,TGTGCCAGCAGCTCGGGACTAGCGGGTCGGTACAATGAGCAGTTCTTC
-,TRBV20-1,TRBJ1-1,few,CSVYRDLAFF,TGCAGTGTTTACCGGGACTTGGCTTTCTTT
-,TRBV30,TRBJ1-1,few,CAWSDIIRGKREAFF,TGTGCCTGGAGTGACATAATAAGGGGAAAAAGAGAAGCTTTCTTT
TRBD2,TRBV6-6,TRBJ2-3,-,CASRDPGGPADTQYF,TGTGCCAGCAGAGATCCGGGAGGGCCGGCAGATACGCAGTATTTT
-,TRBV30,TRBJ1-1,-,CACPGLLNTEAFF,TGTGCCTGCCCGGGACTGCTAAACACTGAAGCTTTCTTT
TRBD1,TRBV7-9,TRBJ1-1,-,CASSSRQGNLNTEAFF,TGTGCCAGCAGCTCCCGACAGGGAAACTTGAACACTGAAGCTTTCTTT
-,TRBV6-6,TRBJ1-5,few,CASREGGDGQPQHF,TGTGCCAGCAGAGAGGGGGGGGATGGACAGCCCCAGCATTTT
-,TRBV30,TRBJ1-6,few,CAWSLVNSPLHF,TGTGCCTGGAGCCTTGTTAATTCACCCCTCCACTTT
TRBD1,TRBV27,TRBJ2-6,-,CASISPSGQGLSGANVLTF,TGTGCCAGCATCTCCCCTTCGGGACAGGGGCTTTCTGGGGCCAACGTCCTGACTTTC
TRBD1,TRBV9,TRBJ1-2,-,CASSKRGQGGSYGYTF,TGTGCCAGCAGCAAGCGGGGACAGGGGGGATCCTATGGCTACACCTTC
TRBD1,TRBV4-1,TRBJ1-1,once,CASSQDQGGGEAFF,TGCGCCAGCAGCCAAGATCAAGGGGGCGGTGAAGCTTTCTTT
-,TRBV7-8,TRBJ2-1,-,CASSLSGEQFF,TGTGCCAGCAGCTTATCAGGTGAGCAGTTCTTC
-,TRBV9,TRBJ2-1,once,CASSVDNEQFF,TGTGCCAGCAGCGTCGACAATGAGCAGTTCTTC
-,TRBV3-1/TRBV3-2,TRBJ1-1,-,CASSVQLGGGEAFF,TGTGCCAGCAGCGTCCAACTCGGGGGTGGTGAAGCTTTCTTT
TRBD1,TRBV5-1,TRBJ1-1,-,CASSLTQTGGEAFF,TGCGCCAGCAGCTTGACCCAGACAGGGGGGGAAGCTTTCTTT
TRBD1,TRBV18,TRBJ2-6,-,CASSAGQGRGANVLTF,TGTGCCAGCTCAGCCGGACAGGGGCGGGGGGCCAACGTCCTGACTTTC
TRBD1,TRBV19,TRBJ1-4,once,CASRRPGQGYEKLFF,TGTGCCAGTAGGAGACCGGGACAGGGGTATGAAAAACTGTTTTTT
-,TRBV28,TRBJ2-1,once,CASSFHSMSRGLGEQFF,TGTGCCAGCAGTTTCCACTCGATGTCCAGGGGATTAGGAGAGCAGTTCTTC
TRBD1,TRBV5-1,TRBJ1-1,-,CASSLLGQGMNTEAFF,TGCGCCAGCAGCCTGCTCGGACAGGGCATGAACACTGAAGCTTTCTTT
TRBD1,TRBV2,TRBJ1-2,-,CARQILGQGKDGYTF,TGTGCCAGACAAATTTTGGGACAGGGCAAGGACGGCTACACCTTC
-,TRBV25-1,TRBJ2-7,-,CASSSLGTSKDYEQYF,TGTGCCAGCAGTTCCCTTGGGACATCAAAAGACTACGAGCAGTACTTC
-,TRBV18,TRBJ1-2,-,CASSPGQGNYGYTF,TGTGCCAGCTCACCCGGTCAGGGAAACTATGGCTACACCTTC
-,TRBV4-3,TRBJ2-7,-,CASSQTRQPTTYEQYF,TGCGCCAGCAGCCAGACCCGACAGCCTACTACCTACGAGCAGTACTTC
TRBD1,TRBV29-1,TRBJ1-2,-,CSVEDRGNYGYTF,TGCAGCGTTGAGGACAGGGGTAACTATGGCTACACCTTC
-,TRBV18,TRBJ1-4,-,CASSLGTRGEKLFF,TGTGCCAGCTCACTCGGGACTCGGGGGGAAAAACTGTTTTTT
-,TRBV7-6,TRBJ2-7,-,CASSLAPKSSYEQYF,TGTGCCAGCAGCTTAGCTCCTAAGAGCTCCTACGAGCAGTACTTC
TRBD1,TRBV7-9,TRBJ1-5,few,CASSQITGDQPQHF,TGTGCCAGCAGCCAAATAACAGGGGATCAGCCTCAGCATTTT
TRBD1,TRBV9,TRBJ1-1,few,CASSGGGTGGMNTEAFF,TGTGCCAGCAGCGGAGGGGGGACAGGCGGAATGAACACTGAAGCTTTCTTT
TRBD1,TRBV11-2,TRBJ1-1,-,CASSLEVTGGTEAFF,TGTGCCAGCAGCTTAGAGGTGACAGGGGGCACTGAAGCTTTCTTT
TRBD1,TRBV29-1,TRBJ1-2,-,CSVETGENYGYTF,TGCAGCGTTGAGACAGGGGAGAACTATGGCTACACCTTC
TRBD1,TRBV5-1,TRBJ1-6,-,CASSTGQGSWSYNSPLHF,TGCGCCAGCAGCACCGGACAGGGGAGTTGGTCCTATAATTCACCCCTCCACTTT
-,TRBV15,TRBJ1-3,-,CATSSTGFGNTIYF,TGTGCCACCAGCAGTACAGGGTTTGGAAACACCATATATTTT
-,TRBV11-2,TRBJ1-4,-,CASSLGQTINEKLFF,TGTGCCAGCAGCTTAGGGCAGACAATTAATGAAAAACTGTTTTTT
TRBD1,TRBV6-5,TRBJ1-2,-,CASSYSSSGGGYTF,TGTGCCAGCAGTTACTCGAGCTCAGGGGGCGGCTACACCTTC
TRBD1,TRBV7-9,TRBJ1-1,once,CASSHRQGAEAFF,TGTGCCAGCAGCCATCGACAGGGGGCTGAAGCTTTCTTT
-,TRBV5-1,TRBJ2-3,-,CASSPGRGGDTQYF,TGCGCCAGCAGTCCAGGCCGGGGAGGAGATACGCAGTATTTT
-,TRBV5-1,TRBJ1-6,-,CASSLDPGVGNSPLHF,TGCGCCAGCAGCTTGGACCCGGGGGTCGGGAATTCACCCCTCCACTTT
-,TRBV14,TRBJ1-1,-,CASSQVRGGTEAFF,TGTGCCAGCAGCCAAGTGCGGGGAGGGACTGAAGCTTTCTTT
TRBD1,TRBV28,TRBJ1-1,-,CASSPLGTGGRGTEAFF,TGTGCCAGCAGTCCACTCGGGACAGGGGGTAGGGGAACTGAAGCTTTCTTT